One and the same sample provided the 14 T cell receptor beta chains below, sequenced in a study of blood T cell repertoires in COVID-19. The protocol was immunoSEQ multiplex PCR, while the TCRdb copy is restricted to in-frame clones and leaves out a portion. The sample carries about 140,000 clones, approximately 85% recorded once. Sequenced input: PBMCs or T cells enriched from blood (not recorded which). These receptors all stem from a woman between 50 and 59 years old with acute COVID-19.

V gene TRBV5-1 combines with J gene TRBJ2-7; TRBD1 matches 9 bases. With 4 bases clipped from V and 4 bases from J, the junction kept 9 bases outside the gene matches. The CDR3 is made up of 15 amino acids. Germline V gives CDR1 SGHRS, CDR2 YFSETQ. The chain's CDR3 is CASSQGTGNIYEQYF. The CDR3 region has the DNA TGCGCCAGCAGCCAAGGGACAGGGAATATTTACGAGCAGTACTTC.

The V gene is TRBV1, the J gene TRBJ2-1; TRBD2, the table's D call, was not compared with the DNA. TRBV1 is a known pseudogene. CDR3 length equals 23 residues. CDR3 nucleotides: TGCACCAGCAGCCAACCACCCACTACGCCTGGGACTAGCGGGAGGGCTTACTACAATGAGCAGTTCTTC. Protein: CTSSQPPTTPGTSGRAYYNEQFF.

Only one count was recorded for this clone. The gene calls are TRBV11-3 and TRBJ2-7; D perhaps matches TRBD2 (6 bases). V gave up 5 bases and J gave up 3 bases, with 14 bases separating them. The CDR3 extends over 14 amino acids. Per the germline V gene, CDR1 is SGHNT and CDR2 is YENEEA. The CDR3 region is CASSTGTGDYEQYF. The CDR3 DNA reads TGTGCCAGCAGCACCGGGACTGGGGACTACGAGCAGTACTTC.

The chain is built from TRBV18 and TRBJ2-7; 8 bases line up with TRBD1. V dropped 2 bases and J dropped 2; count of bases not matched to a gene: 5. Per the germline V gene, CDR1 is KGHSH and CDR2 is LQKENI. This CDR3 is 15 amino acids long. CDR3 protein: CASSPVPTGAYEQYF. In DNA, the CDR3 is TGTGCCAGCTCACCAGTCCCGACAGGGGCCTACGAGCAGTACTTC.

The chain recombines TRBV9 with TRBJ2-2, with D uncertain. Trimming cost V 0 bases and J 0 bases, with 3 bases left between them. The germline V gene encodes CDR1 SGDLS and CDR2 YYNGEE. This CDR3 is 14 amino acids long. The CDR3 DNA is TGTGCCAGCAGCGTAGCTACGAACACCGGGGAGCTGTTTTTT. This sequence encodes CASSVATNTGELFF.

The chain combines TRBV19 with TRBJ2-6; 7 bases are a match to TRBD1. This CDR3 contains 14 residues. Germline V gene lookup returns CDR1 LNHDA and CDR2 SQIVND (reference sequence). V trimming: 10 bases; J trimming: 2 bases; junction bases outside the gene matches: 5. The CDR3 bases are TGTGCCACCCTCGACAGGGCTGGGGCCAACGTCCTGACTTTC. Translation: CATLDRAGANVLTF. Variable domain in full (rest from reference TRBV19 and TRBJ2-6): DGGITQSPKYLFRKEGQNVTLSCEQNLNHDAMYWYRQDPGQGLRLIYYSQIVNDFQKGDIAEGYSVSREKKESFPLTVTSAQKNPTAFYLCATLDRAGANVLTFGAGSRLTVL.

The J gene is TRBJ2-5, the V gene TRBV5-1; D remains ambiguous. This CDR3 has 13 residues. With 0 bases removed from V and 3 bases from J, the gap between germline ends came to 6 bases. CDR1 is SGHRS and CDR2 is YFSETQ in the germline V gene. Here the CDR3 reads CASSLDRKETQYF. The CDR3 nucleotides read TGCGCCAGCAGCTTGGACAGAAAAGAGACCCAGTACTTC.

The V gene is TRBV19, the J gene TRBJ1-2, with D possibly matching TRBD1 (6 bases). Trimming cost V 3 bases and J 6 bases, with 17 bases left between them. Germline CDR1 is LNHDA and CDR2 is SQIVND (reference sequence). This CDR3 spans 15 amino acids. CDR3 residues: CASSISPGAGDGYTF. The CDR3 DNA reads TGTGCCAGTAGTATCTCTCCCGGGGCAGGGGATGGCTACACCTTC.

The chain combines TRBV4-3 with TRBJ1-2; D unresolved. Trimming shortened V by 0 bases and J by 3 bases, and 11 bases separated the two germline ends. Germline V gene sequence: CDR1 LGHNA, CDR2 YSLEER. This CDR3 is built from 15 residues. CDR3 amino acids: CASSQDRRMDYGYTF. The CDR3 DNA reads as TGCGCCAGCAGCCAAGACAGAAGAATGGACTATGGCTACACCTTC.

The V call is TRBV12-2, the J call TRBJ2-1; TRBD1 is taken as the D call from the table, unchecked against the DNA. TRBV12-2 is a recognized pseudogene. The CDR3 spans 13 residues. Here the CDR3 DNA reads TGTGCAAGTCGCACAGGGGGGCCAGTTGAGCAGTTCTTC. It specifies CASRTGGPVEQFF.

This clone was counted between two and nine times. The chain links TRBV10-1 to TRBJ1-2, with 7 bases fitting TRBD1. Losses at the gene ends were 2 bases for V and 6 bases for J; bases not matched to a gene: 9. The CDR3 contains 15 residues. Germline V lookup: CDR1 WNHNN, CDR2 SYGVQD (reference sequence). The CDR3 loop is CASSETTGALNGYTF. Here the CDR3 DNA reads TGCGCCAGCAGTGAGACCACAGGGGCATTGAATGGCTACACCTTC.

This chain connects TRBV5-1 to TRBJ2-5; TRBD2 might be the D (6 bases). Trimming pared 4 bases from V and 4 bases from J, leaving 17 bases between. Germline V gene data show CDR1 as SGHRS and CDR2 as YFSETQ. The length of the CDR3 is 15 residues. The CDR3 spells CASSRTGVFLETQYF. DNA of the CDR3: TGCGCCAGCAGCCGTACGGGGGTGTTTTTAGAGACCCAGTACTTC.

This clone came up once. The chain combines TRBV29-1 with TRBJ1-2, with a weak D call TRBD1 (5 bases). The CDR3 loop spans 12 amino acids. V dropped 0 bases and J dropped 7 bases, with 9 bases sitting between them. CDR1 SQVTM and CDR2 ANQGSEA come from the germline V gene. The CDR3 region is CSVEDRGLGYTF. Here the CDR3 DNA reads TGCAGCGTTGAAGATAGGGGCCTTGGCTACACCTTC.

This clone was counted a few times. The genes are TRBV3-1 (or the pseudogene TRBV3-2) and TRBJ1-2; TRBD1 agrees at 8 bases. The CDR3 consists of 14 residues. The V gene end was trimmed by 6 bases and the J gene end by 5 bases; junction bases not matched to a gene: 8. The germline CDR1 and CDR2 sequences are LGHDT and YNNKEL (reference sequence). CDR3 in DNA: TGTGCCAGCAGTTTGGGACAGGAAGAGTATGGCTACACCTTC. It yields the protein CASSLGQEEYGYTF.